Here is one T cell receptor (beta chain) with its context. Its target is unknown. The CDR3 loop spans 15 amino acids. Losses at the gene ends were 4 bases for V and 7 bases for J; bases not matched to a gene: 5. CDR1 is MNHEY, CDR2 SMNVEV, per germline (reference sequence). This sample is drawn from a study of T cell responses to AZD1222 COVID-19 vaccine. Overall study: Timing groups of about 4 and about 12 weeks for second doses were pooled. Study results and limitations: Mapped onto spike, vaccine-associated CD4 TCRs spanned it and were dominant at 160-218 and 743-854.

Assay: immunoSEQ multiplex PCR; the TCRdb copy retains only in-frame clones and omits some. The table lists 110,000 to 150,000 clones, approximately 93% of them singletons. The TCR originated in an adult in good health. Sequences were derived from peripheral blood, sampled on day 0 of AZD1222 vaccination. The V gene is TRBV27, the J gene TRBJ1-6; 9 bases match TRBD1. CDR3 in DNA: TGTGCCAGCAGTTCCTGGACAGGGGTGAATTCACCCCTCCACTTT. The encoded protein is CASSSWTGVNSPLHF.